The 4 T cell receptor beta chains below come from one sample, sequenced in a study of cytomegalovirus exposure and HLA in healthy donors. 13 Jbeta primers and 60 Vbeta primers were used for the PCR. Using immunoSEQ multiplex PCR, the repertoire was profiled, and TCRdb retains in-frame clones only, with some absent. In the table there are some 140,000 clones, around four fifths of which are singletons. The specimen sequenced was PBMCs. The origin of the receptors is a male donor in good health and CMV-seropositive.

The J gene is TRBJ2-5, the V gene TRBV19, with D unresolved. The germline V gene has CDR1 LNHDA and CDR2 SQIVND (reference sequence). V shed 2 bases and J shed 4 bases, with 8 bases lying between them. This CDR3 is 13 amino acids long. The CDR3 sequence: CASSINSAETQYF. The CDR3 region has the DNA TGTGCCAGTAGTATAAATAGTGCAGAGACCCAGTACTTC.

The chain carries TRBV27 and TRBJ1-1; 9 bases are shared with TRBD1. Unmatched junction bases numbered 15, after V lost 4 bases and J lost 3 bases. The CDR3 is made up of 18 amino acids. Looked up from germline, CDR1 is MNHEY and CDR2 is SMNVEV (reference sequence). CDR3: CASSWPRWTGVAYTEAFF. The CDR3 DNA reads TGTGCCAGCAGTTGGCCACGGTGGACAGGGGTCGCCTACACTGAAGCTTTCTTT.

CDR3 sequence: CASSRQGREETQYF. In DNA, the CDR3 is TGTGCCAGCAGTCGACAGGGGCGGGAAGAGACCCAGTACTTC. The rearrangement uses TRBV6-1 and TRBJ2-5; 8 bases align to TRBD1. Germline V CDR1 and CDR2: MNHNS, SASEGT. The V segment lost 5 bases and the J segment 3 bases; nucleotides outside the gene matches: 5. The CDR3 loop spans 14 amino acids.

This chain connects TRBV5-6 to TRBJ2-3; D uncertain. Trimming stripped 4 bases from V and 0 bases from J, with 6 bases between. Looked up from germline, CDR1 is SGHDT and CDR2 is YYEEEE. CDR3 size: 13 residues. CDR3 sequence: CASSPTSTDTQYF. CDR3 DNA sequence: TGTGCCAGCAGCCCGACTAGCACAGATACGCAGTATTTT.